Sequencing of this T cell receptor beta chain was carried out in a study of regulatory T cells in long-lasting Graves disease. Described time point: newly diagnosed GD, antithyroid drugs for less than 3 months. Generation of the TCR library employed RNA extracted from PBMCs. Libraries of TCR beta came from iRepertoire HTBI primers plus Arm-PCR of CDR3 regions. TCRdb processed the multiplex PCR reads anew with MiXCR; each CDR3 protein has one entry. Seen here are some 370,000 distinct CDR3 sequences, 12% observed once, and the top ten hold approximately 20%. This clonotype was seen at least ten times. V gave up 5 bases and J gave up 4 bases; unmatched junction bases: 7. Germline V gene data show CDR1 as SEHNR and CDR2 as FQNEAQ (reference sequence). CDR3 length: 14 residues. A further study also used this sample, focusing on T cells in Graves' hyperthyroidism and ophthalmopathy. In that study: Most expanded thyroid clonotypes above 0.001 also appeared in blood.

Sequenced here: peripheral blood mononuclear cells (PBMCs), sampled at new diagnosis, from a patient treated with antithyroid drugs. This TCR was sampled from a woman between 18 and 30 years old with Graves disease. The rearrangement uses TRBV7-9 and TRBJ1-2, with 7 nucleotides matching TRBD1. Written as DNA, the CDR3 is TGTGCCAGCAGCCGAACAGGGGAGATCTATGGCTACACCTTC. As protein: CASSRTGEIYGYTF.